This entry concerns a single T cell receptor beta chain. As handled by the study authors: Reference gene primer amplification gave estimated nucleated cell counts. Method: immunoSEQ multiplex PCR; TCRdb's copy keeps in-frame clones and lacks some. Clonal size and the V and J genes are those of that table, whereas D and trimming came from the DNA. This repertoire shows 140,000 to 150,000 clones, around 82% found once; its top ten account for 10% to 15%. This sample is part of a study of blood T cell repertoires in COVID-19. As for the study in general: Both acute and convalescent COVID-19 samples were obtained from the United States, Italy and Spain. Nucleic acid was either cDNA or gDNA, and it came from T cells, B-cell-depleted T cells, or PBMCs.

Sequenced sample: peripheral blood. This sequence was found in a man in his sixties with active or convalescent COVID-19.

CDR3: CASSTNRGHGYTF. As DNA, the CDR3 is TGTGCCAGCAGTACTAACAGGGGCCATGGCTACACCTTC. J is TRBJ1-2 and V is TRBV6-5; 7 bases are shared with TRBD1. Germline-derived CDR1 and CDR2 are MNHEY and SVGAGI. With V trimmed by 5 bases and J by 6 bases, 6 bases remained unmatched. The CDR3 length is 13 residues.